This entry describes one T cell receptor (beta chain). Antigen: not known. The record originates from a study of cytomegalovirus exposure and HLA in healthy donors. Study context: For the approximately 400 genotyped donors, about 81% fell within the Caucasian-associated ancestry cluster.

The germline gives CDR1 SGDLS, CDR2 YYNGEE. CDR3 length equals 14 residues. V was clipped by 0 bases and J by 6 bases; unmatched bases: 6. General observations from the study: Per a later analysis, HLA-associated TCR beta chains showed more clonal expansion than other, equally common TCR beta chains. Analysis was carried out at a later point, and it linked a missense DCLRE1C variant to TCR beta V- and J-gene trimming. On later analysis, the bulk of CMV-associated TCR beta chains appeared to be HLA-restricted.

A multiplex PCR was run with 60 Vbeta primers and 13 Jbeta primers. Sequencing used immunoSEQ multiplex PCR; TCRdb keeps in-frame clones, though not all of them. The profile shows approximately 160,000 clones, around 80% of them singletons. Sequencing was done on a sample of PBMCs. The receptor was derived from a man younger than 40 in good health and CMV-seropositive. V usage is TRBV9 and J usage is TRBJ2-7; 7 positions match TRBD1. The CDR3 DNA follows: TGTGCCAGCAGCGTAGGACAGGGCCAACGCGAGCAGTACTTC. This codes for CASSVGQGQREQYF.